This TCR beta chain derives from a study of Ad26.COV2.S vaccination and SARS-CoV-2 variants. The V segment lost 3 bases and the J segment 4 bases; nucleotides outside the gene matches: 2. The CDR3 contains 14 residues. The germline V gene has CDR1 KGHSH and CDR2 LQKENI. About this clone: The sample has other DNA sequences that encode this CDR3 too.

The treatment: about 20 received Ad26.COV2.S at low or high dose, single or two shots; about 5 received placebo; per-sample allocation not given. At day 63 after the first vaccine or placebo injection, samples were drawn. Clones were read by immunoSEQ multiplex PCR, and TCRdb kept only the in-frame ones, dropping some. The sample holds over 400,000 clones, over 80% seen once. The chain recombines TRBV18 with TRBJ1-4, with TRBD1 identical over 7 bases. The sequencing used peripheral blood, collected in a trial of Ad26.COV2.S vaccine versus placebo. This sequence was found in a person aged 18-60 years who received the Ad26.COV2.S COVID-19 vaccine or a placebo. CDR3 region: CASSPAGGNEKLFF. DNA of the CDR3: TGTGCCAGCTCACCGGCAGGGGGTAATGAAAAACTGTTTTTT.